These 2 T cell receptor beta chains came from one sample sequenced in a study of blood T cells in healthy people across ages. It was with a sample-barcoded 5' primer and a J-beta primer mix that a second PCR of roughly 7 to 12 cycles was run. TCRdb re-analysed the 5' RACE reads in MiXCR, keeping a single row per CDR3 protein. Found here are 850,000 to 950,000 distinct CDR3 sequences, roughly 26% of them singletons; the top ten hold 17%. Sample: blood. These receptors all come from a woman of 80 years or more in good health.

V and J are TRBV7-9 and TRBJ2-4; either TRBD1 or TRBD2 may fit D (6 bases each). Trimming removed 3 bases from V and 3 bases from J, with 12 bases in between. CDR1 is SEHNR, CDR2 FQNEAQ, per germline (reference sequence). This CDR3 comprises 15 residues. In nucleotides, the CDR3 is TGTGCCAGCAGCTTGGCAAGGGGGGACAAAAACATTCAGTACTTC. Translating it yields CASSLARGDKNIQYF.

The genes are TRBV4-2 and TRBJ2-2, with D possibly being TRBD2 (6 bases). Germline CDR1 is LGHNA and CDR2 is YNFKEQ. V lost 1 base, J lost 3 bases, and 12 bases lay in between. The length of the CDR3 is 16 residues. The CDR3 region has the DNA TGTGCCAGCAGCCAAGTTGGGCGGGGCGACACCGGGGAGCTGTTTTTT. Translating gives CASSQVGRGDTGELFF.